These T cell receptor beta chains were read from a single sample in a study of human T cells and chemical hapten exposure. TCRdb reprocessed the RACE reads via MiXCR and lists one record per CDR3 protein. The table lists 85,000 to 100,000 distinct CDR3 sequences, around 12% of them singletons. The source was whole blood, collected in connection with sensitization to the hapten diphenylcyclopropenone (DPC). The source of these receptors is a middle-aged woman with alopecia areata. Some clones in this sample may be carry-over from other donors' samples. The CDR3 runs from the conserved cysteine through the conserved F or W. Fields, in order: J gene, clone size, D gene, V gene, CDR3 protein, CDR3 DNA. D genes are given only for firm matches. Size tells how often a clone was seen (once, few, many) or the class of an expanded clone, and some rows leave it out.

TRBJ2-1 | - | TRBD2 | TRBV6-5 | CASSSRGGRIYNEQFF | TGTGCCAGCAGTTCTCGGGGCGGGAGGATTTACAATGAGCAGTTCTTC
TRBJ1-1 | many | - | TRBV27 | CASSWTANTEAFF | TGTGCCAGCAGTTGGACTGCGAACACTGAAGCTTTCTTT
TRBJ1-4 | - | - | TRBV5-1 | CASSLGDGNEKLFF | TGCGCCAGCAGCTTGGGGGATGGTAATGAAAAACTGTTTTTT
TRBJ2-7 | many | - | TRBV7-2 | CASSLSPQGEQYF | TGTGCCAGCAGCTTATCGCCCCAGGGAGAGCAGTACTTC
TRBJ2-7 | - | - | TRBV2 | CASNPDNSYYEQYF | TGTGCCAGCAACCCAGACAACAGTTACTACGAGCAGTACTTC
TRBJ2-7 | - | TRBD2 | TRBV4-1 | CASSRLAGDPSYEQYF | TGCGCCAGCAGCCGACTAGCGGGCGACCCCTCCTACGAGCAGTACTTC
TRBJ2-2 | - | TRBD2 | TRBV2 | CASNQAGGLGTGELFF | TGTGCCAGCAATCAAGCGGGGGGCTTGGGCACCGGGGAGCTGTTTTTT
TRBJ2-7 | few | - | TRBV28 | CASSTPGVRQYF | TGTGCCAGCAGTACCCCAGGGGTAAGGCAGTACTTC
TRBJ1-6 | few | - | TRBV28 | CASGRLVSPLHF | TGTGCCAGCGGACGTTTAGTATCACCCCTCCACTTT
TRBJ2-1 | - | - | TRBV4-1 | CASSHPDRYNEQFF | TGCGCCAGCAGCCATCCGGACAGATACAATGAGCAGTTCTTC
TRBJ2-5 | few | - | TRBV12-3/TRBV12-4 | CASRWGPAQETQYF | TGTGCCAGCAGATGGGGGCCCGCTCAGGAGACCCAGTACTTC
TRBJ2-2 | many | - | TRBV28 | CASSPQTGELFF | TGTGCCAGCAGTCCTCAAACCGGGGAGCTGTTTTTT
TRBJ2-1 | few | TRBD2 | TRBV7-3 | CASSRSGSGSYNEQFF | TGTGCCAGCAGCCGAAGCGGGAGCGGCTCCTACAATGAGCAGTTCTTC
TRBJ2-1 | - | - | TRBV20-1 | CSARPNNEQFF | TGCAGTGCTCGACCCAACAATGAGCAGTTCTTC
TRBJ1-4 | many | - | TRBV25-1 | CASSIHQGREKLFF | TGTGCCAGCAGTATTCACCAGGGACGAGAAAAACTGTTTTTT
TRBJ1-3 | few | - | TRBV7-8 | CASSLVGVSGNTIYF | TGTGCCAGCAGCTTAGTCGGAGTCTCTGGAAACACCATATATTTT
TRBJ1-1 | few | - | TRBV6-6 | CASTPLSWGNTEAFF | TGTGCCAGCACTCCCCTGTCCTGGGGGAACACTGAAGCTTTCTTT
TRBJ2-7 | many | TRBD1 | TRBV7-9 | CASSSRQGTSYEQYF | TGTGCCAGCAGCTCAAGACAGGGAACCTCCTACGAGCAGTACTTC
TRBJ2-7 | - | - | TRBV29-1 | CSAREVSSSYEQYF | TGCAGCGCCCGGGAAGTTTCCAGCTCCTACGAGCAGTACTTC
TRBJ2-7 | - | - | TRBV7-2 | CASSLRRDYEQYF | TGTGCCAGCAGCTTACGACGGGATTACGAGCAGTACTTC
TRBJ2-7 | - | TRBD2 | TRBV5-1 | CASSLTSGGSYEQYF | TGCGCCAGCAGTCTGACTAGCGGGGGGTCCTACGAGCAGTACTTC
TRBJ1-4 | - | - | TRBV2 | CASRRTPSNEKLFF | TGTGCCAGCAGACGGACACCTTCTAATGAAAAACTGTTTTTT
TRBJ2-7 | few | TRBD2 | TRBV9 | CASSVDPDGLVREQYF | TGTGCCAGCAGCGTAGACCCCGATGGACTAGTGCGCGAGCAGTACTTC
TRBJ2-3 | - | - | TRBV7-2 | CASSLPGPDTQYF | TGTGCCAGCAGCTTACCGGGTCCAGATACGCAGTATTTT
TRBJ2-1 | many | - | TRBV6-2/TRBV6-3 | CASSFIIGSPRGSNEQFF | TGTGCCAGCAGTTTCATAATCGGATCCCCCAGGGGAAGCAATGAGCAGTTCTTC
TRBJ1-1 | few | - | TRBV20-1 | CSAPGIPMNTEAFF | TGCAGTGCGCCAGGGATACCTATGAACACTGAAGCTTTCTTT
TRBJ2-7 | few | - | TRBV5-1 | CASSLDSSSYEQYF | TGCGCCAGCAGCTTGGACTCGAGCTCCTACGAGCAGTACTTC
TRBJ2-7 | - | - | TRBV6-5 | CASSNAGSSYEQYF | TGTGCCAGCAGTAACGCGGGCAGCTCCTACGAGCAGTACTTC
TRBJ2-6 | many | - | TRBV7-8 | CASGKGRGRTGANVLTF | TGTGCCAGCGGTAAGGGCCGGGGCAGGACTGGGGCCAACGTCCTGACTTTC
TRBJ1-1 | - | - | TRBV28 | CASSSYKGGAFF | TGTGCCAGCAGTTCCTACAAGGGAGGGGCTTTCTTT
TRBJ2-5 | few | - | TRBV18 | CASSPPGAQMGETQYF | TGTGCCAGCTCACCACCGGGGGCACAGATGGGAGAGACCCAGTACTTC
TRBJ2-7 | few | TRBD2 | TRBV29-1 | CSVRGGLAAEQYF | TGCAGCGTCCGAGGGGGACTAGCAGCCGAGCAGTACTTC
TRBJ2-7 | - | - | TRBV20-1 | CSARIAYEQYF | TGCAGTGCCCGAATAGCCTACGAGCAGTACTTC
TRBJ2-7 | few | TRBD2 | TRBV7-6 | CASSAEASGPYEQYF | TGTGCCAGCAGTGCAGAGGCTAGCGGGCCGTACGAGCAGTACTTC
TRBJ2-3 | few | TRBD2 | TRBV12-3/TRBV12-4 | CASTLQSGSPDTQYF | TGTGCCAGCACCCTACAGAGCGGGAGCCCAGATACGCAGTATTTT
TRBJ1-2 | many | - | TRBV6-1 | CASSEALADYGYTF | TGTGCCAGCAGTGAAGCGCTTGCAGACTATGGCTACACCTTC
TRBJ2-1 | few | - | TRBV5-6 | CASSFLGGSPYNEQFF | TGTGCCAGCAGCTTTTTAGGGGGATCACCCTACAATGAGCAGTTCTTC
TRBJ2-5 | few | TRBD1 | TRBV27 | CASRFAGTDQETQYF | TGTGCCAGCAGATTTGCCGGGACAGACCAAGAGACCCAGTACTTC
TRBJ2-1 | few | TRBD2 | TRBV3-1 | CASSQWGTRLVSYNEQFF | TGTGCCAGCAGCCAATGGGGGACTAGGTTGGTCTCCTACAATGAGCAGTTCTTC
TRBJ1-3 | many | - | TRBV4-2 | CASRPTDTYSGNTIYF | TGTGCCAGCCGACCGACAGACACCTACTCTGGAAACACCATATATTTT
TRBJ2-1 | few | - | TRBV19 | CASTLGGGYNEQFF | TGTGCCAGTACCCTAGGGGGGGGCTACAATGAGCAGTTCTTC
TRBJ2-7 | - | TRBD1 | TRBV20-1 | CSARLGQGAYEQYF | TGCAGTGCTAGACTGGGCCAGGGGGCCTACGAGCAGTACTTC
TRBJ2-5 | - | TRBD2 | TRBV7-8 | CASSLRLAGDGQETQYF | TGTGCCAGCAGCTTAAGACTAGCGGGAGACGGGCAAGAGACCCAGTACTTC
TRBJ2-5 | few | - | TRBV20-1 | CSARGVRETQYF | TGCAGTGCTAGAGGCGTACGGGAGACCCAGTACTTC